This is a list of T cell receptor beta chains from one sample in a study of blood T cell repertoires in COVID-19. Assay used: immunoSEQ multiplex PCR; TCRdb lists only in-frame clones, some missing. The sample includes some 300,000 clones, 89% of them seen just once. Material: PBMCs or T cells enriched from blood (not recorded which). Every receptor here comes from a woman between 35 and 50 years old who had recovered from COVID-19. The CDR3 runs from the conserved cysteine through the conserved F or W. The D gene is left open where the match is weak. Clone size is stated in some rows and not others, as once, few, many or a class when expanded.

abundance: -; v_gene: TRBV11-3; j_gene: TRBJ2-6; d_gene: TRBD1; CDR3aa: CASSPRTGLTGANVLTF; CDR3nt: TGTGCCAGCAGCCCAAGGACAGGGTTGACCGGGGCCAACGTCCTGACTTTC
abundance: once; v_gene: TRBV4-3; j_gene: TRBJ2-7; d_gene: TRBD1; CDR3aa: CASSQDRDRGSYEQYF; CDR3nt: TGCGCCAGCAGCCAAGATCGAGACAGGGGGTCGTACGAGCAGTACTTC
abundance: -; v_gene: TRBV24-1; j_gene: TRBJ2-3; d_gene: TRBD2; CDR3aa: CATERGGTQYF; CDR3nt: TGTGCCACCGAGCGGGGTGGTACGCAGTATTTT
abundance: -; v_gene: TRBV27; j_gene: TRBJ1-1; d_gene: -; CDR3aa: CASSLTGMNTEAFF; CDR3nt: TGTGCCAGCAGTTTAACAGGCATGAACACTGAAGCTTTCTTT
abundance: -; v_gene: TRBV4-3; j_gene: TRBJ2-7; d_gene: -; CDR3aa: CASSPRQESSYEQYF; CDR3nt: TGCGCCAGCAGCCCGAGACAGGAGAGCTCCTACGAGCAGTACTTC
abundance: -; v_gene: TRBV29-1; j_gene: TRBJ2-7; d_gene: TRBD1; CDR3aa: CSVEGSISDGTALYEQYF; CDR3nt: TGCAGCGTTGAAGGATCGATTTCCGACGGGACAGCACTATACGAGCAGTACTTC
abundance: -; v_gene: TRBV24-1; j_gene: TRBJ1-2; d_gene: -; CDR3aa: CATSDQGWYGYTF; CDR3nt: TGTGCCACCAGTGACCAGGGGTGGTATGGCTACACCTTC
abundance: once; v_gene: TRBV24-1; j_gene: TRBJ2-2; d_gene: TRBD1; CDR3aa: CATRPAGTEYTGELFF; CDR3nt: TGTGCCACCAGGCCCGCCGGGACAGAGTACACCGGGGAGCTGTTTTTT
abundance: few; v_gene: TRBV30; j_gene: TRBJ2-1; d_gene: -; CDR3aa: CAWSGGGKLNEQFF; CDR3nt: TGTGCCTGGAGTGGTGGCGGCAAATTAAATGAGCAGTTCTTC
abundance: -; v_gene: TRBV7-3; j_gene: TRBJ2-2; d_gene: -; CDR3aa: CASSSSSTGELFF; CDR3nt: TGTGCCAGCAGCTCAAGCTCCACCGGGGAGCTGTTTTTT
abundance: -; v_gene: TRBV19; j_gene: TRBJ1-4; d_gene: -; CDR3aa: CASEPGDATNEKLFF; CDR3nt: TGTGCCAGTGAGCCGGGAGACGCAACTAATGAAAAACTGTTTTTT
abundance: -; v_gene: TRBV7-3; j_gene: TRBJ2-7; d_gene: TRBD1; CDR3aa: CASSLDRGFPYEQYF; CDR3nt: TGTGCCAGCAGCTTAGACAGGGGGTTCCCCTACGAGCAGTACTTC
abundance: -; v_gene: TRBV28; j_gene: TRBJ1-5; d_gene: -; CDR3aa: CASSLYYSNQPQHF; CDR3nt: TGTGCCAGCAGTCTCTATTATAGCAATCAGCCCCAGCATTTT
abundance: -; v_gene: TRBV7-6; j_gene: TRBJ2-2; d_gene: -; CDR3aa: CASSGRGASTGELFF; CDR3nt: TGTGCCAGCAGCGGGAGGGGGGCCTCGACCGGGGAGCTGTTTTTT
abundance: -; v_gene: TRBV5-4; j_gene: TRBJ1-2; d_gene: TRBD1; CDR3aa: CASSPTGGEVIRIYGYTF; CDR3nt: TGTGCCAGCAGCCCCACAGGGGGCGAAGTTATCAGAATATATGGCTACACCTTC
abundance: -; v_gene: TRBV30; j_gene: TRBJ1-1; d_gene: -; CDR3aa: CAWSRRQHEAFF; CDR3nt: TGTGCCTGGAGTAGAAGACAGCATGAAGCTTTCTTT
abundance: -; v_gene: TRBV24-1; j_gene: TRBJ2-1; d_gene: TRBD2; CDR3aa: CATSDLRSAGGYNEQFF; CDR3nt: TGTGCCACCAGTGATTTACGGTCGGCGGGGGGTTACAATGAGCAGTTCTTC
abundance: -; v_gene: TRBV4-3; j_gene: TRBJ1-6; d_gene: -; CDR3aa: CASSQEIAGLNSPLHF; CDR3nt: TGCGCCAGCAGCCAAGAAATAGCCGGCCTGAATTCACCCCTCCACTTT
abundance: -; v_gene: TRBV19; j_gene: TRBJ2-7; d_gene: -; CDR3aa: CASRPSGSYEQYF; CDR3nt: TGTGCCAGTCGCCCGTCCGGCTCCTACGAGCAGTACTTC
abundance: -; v_gene: TRBV3-1/TRBV3-2; j_gene: TRBJ1-4; d_gene: -; CDR3aa: CASSQDRGSRKLFF; CDR3nt: TGTGCCAGCAGCCAAGACAGGGGATCAAGAAAACTGTTTTTT
abundance: -; v_gene: TRBV5-5; j_gene: TRBJ1-2; d_gene: TRBD1; CDR3aa: CASSLWGQGREDIYGYTF; CDR3nt: TGTGCCAGCAGCTTGTGGGGACAGGGTAGAGAGGACATCTATGGCTACACCTTC
abundance: -; v_gene: TRBV5-1; j_gene: TRBJ1-1; d_gene: -; CDR3aa: CASSLALTGNTEAFF; CDR3nt: TGCGCCAGCAGCTTGGCCTTGACAGGCAACACTGAAGCTTTCTTT
abundance: -; v_gene: TRBV29-1; j_gene: TRBJ2-7; d_gene: TRBD1; CDR3aa: CSVGGTGFYEQYF; CDR3nt: TGCAGCGTTGGAGGGACAGGCTTCTACGAGCAGTACTTC
abundance: -; v_gene: TRBV14; j_gene: TRBJ1-1; d_gene: TRBD1; CDR3aa: CASSQEGTGPLTEAFF; CDR3nt: TGTGCCAGCAGCCAAGAAGGGACAGGGCCGTTAACTGAAGCTTTCTTT
abundance: -; v_gene: TRBV5-4; j_gene: TRBJ2-3; d_gene: TRBD2; CDR3aa: CASSLASGLASSGDTQYF; CDR3nt: TGTGCCAGCAGCTTGGCCTCTGGACTAGCGAGCTCTGGGGATACGCAGTATTTT
abundance: once; v_gene: TRBV28; j_gene: TRBJ2-3; d_gene: -; CDR3aa: CASSFGQSTDTQYF; CDR3nt: TGTGCCAGCAGTTTTGGACAGAGCACAGATACGCAGTATTTT
abundance: few; v_gene: TRBV3-1/TRBV3-2; j_gene: TRBJ2-7; d_gene: -; CDR3aa: CASGSGYEQYF; CDR3nt: TGTGCCAGTGGGTCAGGCTACGAGCAGTACTTC
abundance: -; v_gene: TRBV4-3; j_gene: TRBJ1-2; d_gene: -; CDR3aa: CASSQGPTGGYTF; CDR3nt: TGCGCCAGCAGCCAAGGACCGACGGGTGGCTACACCTTC
abundance: -; v_gene: TRBV19; j_gene: TRBJ2-2; d_gene: TRBD1; CDR3aa: CASSPKDRGDTGELFF; CDR3nt: TGTGCCAGTAGCCCTAAGGACAGGGGGGACACCGGGGAGCTGTTTTTT
abundance: -; v_gene: TRBV20-1; j_gene: TRBJ2-5; d_gene: TRBD1; CDR3aa: CSFDRGETQYF; CDR3nt: TGCAGCTTCGACAGGGGGGAGACCCAGTACTTC
abundance: once; v_gene: TRBV19; j_gene: TRBJ1-6; d_gene: -; CDR3aa: CASSEAGNNSPLHF; CDR3nt: TGTGCCAGTAGTGAGGCAGGGAATAATTCACCCCTCCACTTT
abundance: -; v_gene: TRBV18; j_gene: TRBJ1-5; d_gene: TRBD1; CDR3aa: CASSTGTGPQPQHF; CDR3nt: TGTGCCAGCTCCACCGGGACAGGGCCCCAGCCCCAGCATTTT
abundance: -; v_gene: TRBV30; j_gene: TRBJ2-1; d_gene: TRBD2; CDR3aa: CAWAAGEYEQFF; CDR3nt: TGTGCCTGGGCAGCGGGAGAATATGAGCAGTTCTTC